One and the same sample provided the 2 T cell receptor beta chains below, sequenced in a study of blood T cell repertoires in COVID-19. TCRdb keeps only in-frame clones here, not all; method: immunoSEQ multiplex PCR. Of roughly 130,000 clones listed, about nine tenths are singletons. Sequencing was performed on peripheral blood. These receptors originate from a man aged 55-75 years with COVID-19, enrolled during active disease.

There are a few counts of this clone. V is TRBV25-1 and J is TRBJ2-7; 8 nucleotides align to TRBD1. Germline values: CDR1 MGHDK, CDR2 SYGVNS. V was pared by 6 bases and J by 2 bases, with 3 bases of the junction left unmatched. The CDR3 runs to 13 residues. DNA of the CDR3: TGTGCCAGCAGAGGACAGGGCCCCTACGAGCAGTACTTC. It codes for CASRGQGPYEQYF.

This chain connects TRBV7-8 to TRBJ1-2; D is ambiguous. The V and J ends lost 5 bases and 6 bases respectively, with 13 bases between them. The V gene's germline CDR1 is SGHVS and CDR2 FQNEAQ. This CDR3 contains 13 residues. CDR3 sequence reads: CASSLNGGNGYTF. The CDR3 DNA follows: TGTGCCAGCAGCCTAAACGGAGGGAATGGCTACACCTTC.